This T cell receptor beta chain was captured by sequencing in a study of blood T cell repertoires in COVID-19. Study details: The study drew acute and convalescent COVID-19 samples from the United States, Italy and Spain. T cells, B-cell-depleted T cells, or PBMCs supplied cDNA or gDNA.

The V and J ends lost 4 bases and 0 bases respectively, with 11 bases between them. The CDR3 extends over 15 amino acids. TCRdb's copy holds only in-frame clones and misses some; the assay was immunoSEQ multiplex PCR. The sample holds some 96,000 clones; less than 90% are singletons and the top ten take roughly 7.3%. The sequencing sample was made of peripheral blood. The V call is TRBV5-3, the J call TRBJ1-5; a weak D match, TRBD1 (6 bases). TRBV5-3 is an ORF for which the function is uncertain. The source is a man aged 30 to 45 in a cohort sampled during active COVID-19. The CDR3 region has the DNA TGTGCCAGAAGCGAGAGGGGGTTTAGCAATCAGCCCCAGCATTTT. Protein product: CARSERGFSNQPQHF.